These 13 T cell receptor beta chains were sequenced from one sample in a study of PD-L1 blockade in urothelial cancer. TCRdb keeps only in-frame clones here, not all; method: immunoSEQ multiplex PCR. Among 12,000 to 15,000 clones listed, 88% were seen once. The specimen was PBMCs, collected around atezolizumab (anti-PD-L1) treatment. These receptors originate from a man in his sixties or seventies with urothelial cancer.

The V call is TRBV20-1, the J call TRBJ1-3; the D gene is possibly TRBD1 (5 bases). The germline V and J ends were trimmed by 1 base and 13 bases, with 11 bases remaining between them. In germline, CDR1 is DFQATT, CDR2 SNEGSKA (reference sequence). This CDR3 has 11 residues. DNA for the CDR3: TGCAGTGCTAGAGTCGCAGGGTTTATATATTTT. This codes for CSARVAGFIYF.

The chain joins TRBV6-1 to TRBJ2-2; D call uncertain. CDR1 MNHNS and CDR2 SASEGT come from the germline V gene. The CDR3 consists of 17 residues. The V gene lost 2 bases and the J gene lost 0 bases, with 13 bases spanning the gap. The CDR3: CASSEFVGRSNTGELFF. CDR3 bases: TGTGCCAGCAGTGAATTTGTGGGCAGGTCGAACACCGGGGAGCTGTTTTTT.

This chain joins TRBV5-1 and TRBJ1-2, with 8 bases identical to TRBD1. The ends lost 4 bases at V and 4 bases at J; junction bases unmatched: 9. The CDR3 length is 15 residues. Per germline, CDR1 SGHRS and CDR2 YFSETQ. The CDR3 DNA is TGCGCCAGCAGCGCCGGACAGGGAGGAACCTATGGCTACACCTTC. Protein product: CASSAGQGGTYGYTF.

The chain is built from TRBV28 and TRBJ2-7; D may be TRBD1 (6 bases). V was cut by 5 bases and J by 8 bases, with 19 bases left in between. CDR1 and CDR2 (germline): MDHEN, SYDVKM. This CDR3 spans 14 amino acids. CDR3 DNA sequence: TGTGCCAGCAGTCCCCCGGCGAGGGGGAATCAGCAGTACTTC. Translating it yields CASSPPARGNQQYF.

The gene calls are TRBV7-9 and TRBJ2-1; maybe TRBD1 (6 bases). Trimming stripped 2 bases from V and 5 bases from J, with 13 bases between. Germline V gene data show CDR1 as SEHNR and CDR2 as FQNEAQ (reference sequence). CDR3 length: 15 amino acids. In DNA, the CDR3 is TGTGCCAGCAGCTTAAGGGGGACACAGAACAATGAGCAGTTCTTC. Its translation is CASSLRGTQNNEQFF.

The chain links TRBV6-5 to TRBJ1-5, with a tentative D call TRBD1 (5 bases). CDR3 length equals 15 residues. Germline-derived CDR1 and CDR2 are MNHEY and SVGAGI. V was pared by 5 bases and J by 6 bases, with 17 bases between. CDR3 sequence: CASSHPRVRSQPQHF. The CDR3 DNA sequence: TGTGCCAGCAGTCACCCCAGGGTTAGGAGTCAGCCCCAGCATTTT.

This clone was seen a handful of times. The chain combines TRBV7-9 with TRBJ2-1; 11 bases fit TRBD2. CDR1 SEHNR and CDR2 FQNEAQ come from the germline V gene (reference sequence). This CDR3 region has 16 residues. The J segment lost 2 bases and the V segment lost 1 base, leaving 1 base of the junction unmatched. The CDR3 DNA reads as TGTGCCAGCAGCTTAGTTAGCGGGGGGGCCTACAATGAGCAGTTCTTC. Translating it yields CASSLVSGGAYNEQFF. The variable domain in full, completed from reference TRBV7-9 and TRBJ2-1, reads DTGVSQNPRHKITKRGQNVTFRCDPISEHNRLYWYRQTLGQGPEFLTYFQNEAQLEKSRLLSDRFSAERPKGSFSTLEIQRTEQGDSAMYLCASSLVSGGAYNEQFFGPGTRLTVL.

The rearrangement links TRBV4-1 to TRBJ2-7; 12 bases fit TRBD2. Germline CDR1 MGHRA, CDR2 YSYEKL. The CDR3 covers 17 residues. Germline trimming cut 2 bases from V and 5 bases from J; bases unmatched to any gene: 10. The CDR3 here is CASSQLAGGFGSDEQYF. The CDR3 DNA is TGCGCCAGCAGCCAACTAGCGGGGGGGTTCGGATCGGACGAGCAGTACTTC.

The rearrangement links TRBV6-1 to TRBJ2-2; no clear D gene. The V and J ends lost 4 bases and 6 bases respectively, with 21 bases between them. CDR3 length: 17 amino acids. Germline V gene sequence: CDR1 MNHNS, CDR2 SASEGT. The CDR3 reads CASSGDIGRLWAGELFF. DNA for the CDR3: TGTGCCAGCAGTGGCGACATCGGCCGGCTTTGGGCCGGGGAGCTGTTTTTT.

The DNA for the CDR3 is TGTGCCAGCAGTGTTGACGGGGTGAACACTGAAGCTTTCTTT. It specifies CASSVDGVNTEAFF. The chain has TRBV2 and TRBJ1-1; D is uncertain. The CDR3 runs to 14 residues. The V end was cut by 4 bases, the J end by 0 bases, with 9 bases between. In germline, CDR1 is SNHLY, CDR2 FYNNEI.

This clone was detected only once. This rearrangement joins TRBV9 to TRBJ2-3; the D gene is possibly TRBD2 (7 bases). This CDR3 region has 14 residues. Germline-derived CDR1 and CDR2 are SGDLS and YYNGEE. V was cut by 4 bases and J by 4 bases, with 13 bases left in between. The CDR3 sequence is CASSPGGPSDTQYF. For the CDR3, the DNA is TGTGCCAGCAGCCCCGGGGGGCCATCAGATACGCAGTATTTT.

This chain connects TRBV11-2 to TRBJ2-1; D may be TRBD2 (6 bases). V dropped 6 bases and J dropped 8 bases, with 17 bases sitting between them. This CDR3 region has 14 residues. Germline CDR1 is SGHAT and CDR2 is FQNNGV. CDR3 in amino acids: CASRTPGDVDEQFF. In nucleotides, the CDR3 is TGTGCCAGCAGGACCCCGGGGGATGTGGATGAGCAGTTCTTC. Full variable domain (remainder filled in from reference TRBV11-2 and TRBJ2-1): EAGVAQSPRYKIIEKRQSVAFWCNPISGHATLYWYQQILGQGPKLLIQFQNNGVVDDSQLPKDRFSAERLKGVDSTLKIQPAKLEDSAVYLCASRTPGDVDEQFFGPGTRLTVL.

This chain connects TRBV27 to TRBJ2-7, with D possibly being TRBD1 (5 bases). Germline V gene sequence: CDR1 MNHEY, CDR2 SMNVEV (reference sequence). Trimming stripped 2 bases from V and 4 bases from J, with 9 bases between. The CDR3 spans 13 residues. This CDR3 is CASSLAQGYEQYF. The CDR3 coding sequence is TGTGCCAGCAGTTTAGCCCAGGGTTACGAGCAGTACTTC.